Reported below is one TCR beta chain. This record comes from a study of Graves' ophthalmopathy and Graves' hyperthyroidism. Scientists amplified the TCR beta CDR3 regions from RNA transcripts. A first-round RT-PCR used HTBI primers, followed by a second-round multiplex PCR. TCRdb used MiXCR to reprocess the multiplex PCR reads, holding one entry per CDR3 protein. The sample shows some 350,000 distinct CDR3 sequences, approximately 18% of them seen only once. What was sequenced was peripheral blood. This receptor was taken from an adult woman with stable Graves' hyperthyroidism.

The CDR3 nucleotides are TGTGCCAGCAGTGAAGCAGTTGAGAGGCTTGAAGCTTTCTTT. Translating gives CASSEAVERLEAFF. The rearrangement uses TRBV9 and TRBJ1-1; D unclear. The CDR3 has 14 amino acids. Deletions cut 5 bases from V and 7 bases from J, with 18 bases between. Germline CDR1 and CDR2: SGDLS and YYNGEE. Supplemented by reference TRBV9 and TRBJ1-1, the full variable domain reads DSGVTQTPKHLITATGQRVTLRCSPRSGDLSVYWYQQSLDQGLQFLIQYYNGEERAKGNILERFSAQQFPDLHSELNLSSLELGDSALYFCASSEAVERLEAFFGQGTRLTVV.